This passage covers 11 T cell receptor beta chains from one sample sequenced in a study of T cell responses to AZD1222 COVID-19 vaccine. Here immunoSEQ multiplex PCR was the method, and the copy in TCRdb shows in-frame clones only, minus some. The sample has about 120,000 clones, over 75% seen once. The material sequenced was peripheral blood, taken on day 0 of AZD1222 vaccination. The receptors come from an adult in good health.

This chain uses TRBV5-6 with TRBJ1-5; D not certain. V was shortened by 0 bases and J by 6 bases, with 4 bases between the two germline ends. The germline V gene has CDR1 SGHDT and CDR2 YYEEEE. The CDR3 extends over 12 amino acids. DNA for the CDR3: TGTGCCAGCAGCTTGGGGAGTCAGCCCCAGCATTTT. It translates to CASSLGSQPQHF. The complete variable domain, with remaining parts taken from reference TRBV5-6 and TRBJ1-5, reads DAGVTQSPTHLIKTRGQQVTLRCSPKSGHDTVSWYQQALGQGPQFIFQYYEEEERQRGNFPDRFSGHQFPNYSSELNVNALLLGDSALYLCASSLGSQPQHFGDGTRLSIL.

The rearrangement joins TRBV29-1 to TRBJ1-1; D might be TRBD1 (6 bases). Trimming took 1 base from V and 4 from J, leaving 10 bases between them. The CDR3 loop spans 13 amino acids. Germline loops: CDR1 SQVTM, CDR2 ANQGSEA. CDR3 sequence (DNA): TGCAGCGTTGAAGTCGGGGGGGCCACTGAAGCTTTCTTT. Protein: CSVEVGGATEAFF.

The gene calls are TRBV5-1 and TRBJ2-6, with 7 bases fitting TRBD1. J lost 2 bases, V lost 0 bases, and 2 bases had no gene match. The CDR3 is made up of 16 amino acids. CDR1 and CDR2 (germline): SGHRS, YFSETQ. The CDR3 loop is CASSLAGGPGANVLTF. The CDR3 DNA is TGCGCCAGCAGCTTGGCAGGGGGACCTGGGGCCAACGTCCTGACTTTC.

The DNA of the CDR3 is TGTGCCATCAGTAGCGGGACTAGCGATGAGCAGTTCTTC. Encoded protein: CAISSGTSDEQFF. The chain links TRBV10-3 to TRBJ2-1; 10 nucleotides line up with TRBD2. V lost 5 bases to trimming and J lost 8 bases; unmatched junction nucleotides: 3. Germline V lookup: CDR1 ENHRY, CDR2 SYGVKD. This CDR3 has 13 amino acids.

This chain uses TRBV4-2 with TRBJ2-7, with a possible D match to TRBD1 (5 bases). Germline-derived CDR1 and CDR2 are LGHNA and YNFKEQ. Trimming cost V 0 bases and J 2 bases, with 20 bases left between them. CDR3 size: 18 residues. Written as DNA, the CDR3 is TGTGCCAGCAGCCAAGAAGGGGTGTCGTCTGGACAAACCTACGAGCAGTACTTC. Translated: CASSQEGVSSGQTYEQYF.

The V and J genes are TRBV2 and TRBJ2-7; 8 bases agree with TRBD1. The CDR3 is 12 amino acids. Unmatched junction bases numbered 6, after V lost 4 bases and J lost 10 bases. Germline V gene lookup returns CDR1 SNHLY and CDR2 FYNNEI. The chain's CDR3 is CASSAARGRQYF. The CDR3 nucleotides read TGTGCCAGCAGTGCGGCCAGGGGGCGTCAGTACTTC.

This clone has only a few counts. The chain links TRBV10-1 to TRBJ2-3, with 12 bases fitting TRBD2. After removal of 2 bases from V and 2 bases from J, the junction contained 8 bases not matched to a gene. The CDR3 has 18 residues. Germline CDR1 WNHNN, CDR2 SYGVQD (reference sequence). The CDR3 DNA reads TGCGCCAGCAGTGAGCAACGACTAGCGGGGGCCTTCACAGATACGCAGTATTTT. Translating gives CASSEQRLAGAFTDTQYF.

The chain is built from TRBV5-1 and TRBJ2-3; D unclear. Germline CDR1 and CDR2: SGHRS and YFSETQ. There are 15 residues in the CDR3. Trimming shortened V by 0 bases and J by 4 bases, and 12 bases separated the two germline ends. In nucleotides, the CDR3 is TGCGCCAGCAGCTTGGATGGGGTATCTGCAGATACGCAGTATTTT. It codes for CASSLDGVSADTQYF.

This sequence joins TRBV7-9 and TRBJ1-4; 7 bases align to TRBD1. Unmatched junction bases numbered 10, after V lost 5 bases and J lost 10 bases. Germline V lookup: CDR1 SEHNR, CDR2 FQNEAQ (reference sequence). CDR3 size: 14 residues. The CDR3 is CASSEGQRNGKLFF. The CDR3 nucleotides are TGTGCCAGCAGCGAGGGACAGCGTAACGGAAAACTGTTTTTT.

This CDR3 reads CASSQDFSGLGYTF. CDR3 sequence (DNA): TGTGCCAGCAGCCAAGATTTTTCAGGGCTCGGCTACACCTTC. The chain couples TRBV3-1 (or the pseudogene TRBV3-2) to TRBJ1-2; maybe TRBD1 (5 bases). CDR3 size: 14 residues. Trimming left V 0 bases short and J 8 bases short, with 13 bases between. Germline CDR1 is LGHDT and CDR2 is YNNKEL (reference sequence).

DNA for the CDR3: TGTGCCAGCAGCGGACAGGGAGAAGGAAGCTACGAGCAGTACTTC. It is translated as CASSGQGEGSYEQYF. The J gene is TRBJ2-7, the V gene TRBV27, with TRBD1 matching 8 bases. The V segment lost 6 bases and the J segment 3 bases; nucleotides outside the gene matches: 10. The CDR3 consists of 15 residues. The germline CDR1 and CDR2 sequences are MNHEY and SMNVEV (reference sequence).